This T cell receptor beta chain is from a study of cytomegalovirus exposure and HLA in healthy donors. Study results and caveats: Using the classifier, cytomegalovirus status was reportedly diagnosed with high specificity and sensitivity.

J lost 4 bases, V lost 5 bases, and 10 bases had no gene match. The V gene's germline CDR1 is PRHDT and CDR2 FYEKMQ (reference sequence). CDR3 length equals 15 residues. PCR primers comprised 60 Vbeta and 13 Jbeta primers. Some clones are missing from TCRdb's copy, which holds only in-frame ones; the method was immunoSEQ multiplex PCR. The repertoire has roughly 93,000 clones, around 80% of them found once; the top ten carry 7% to 10%. Note on this clone: What it recognizes is unknown.

This chain uses TRBV13 with TRBJ2-7; 8 bases map to TRBD1. The receptor's source is a human donor in good health. Specimen: PBMCs. The CDR3 loop reads CASSHSGQGAYEQYF. The CDR3 DNA is TGTGCCAGCAGCCACTCTGGGCAGGGGGCTTACGAGCAGTACTTC.